This T cell receptor beta chain comes out of a study of T cell changes during pregnancy in multiple sclerosis. Profiling relied on immunoSEQ multiplex PCR, and the TCRdb table lists in-frame clones only, not all of them. The sample holds about 36,000 clones, 80% to 95% seen once. CDR1 and CDR2 from the germline V gene are MNHEY and SMNVEV (reference sequence). The CDR3 totals 14 residues. Unmatched junction bases numbered 6, after V lost 5 bases and J lost 4 bases. The chain recombines TRBV27 with TRBJ2-3; 7 bases map to TRBD1. Sequenced sample: PBMCs (not recorded whether the cells were cultured). This clonotype was obtained from a female donor with multiple sclerosis, enrolled in a pregnancy study. The CDR3 is CASSTRQGADTQYF. CDR3 DNA: TGTGCCAGCAGTACCCGACAGGGAGCAGATACGCAGTATTTT.